These 31 T cell receptor beta chains came from one sample sequenced in a study of T-cell reconstitution after alpha-beta-depleted transplantation in children. Library preparation (for TCRbeta) was performed with unique molecular identifiers. Each CDR3 protein is one row after TCRdb ran MiXCR on the PCR reads. The sample lists 200,000 to 300,000 distinct CDR3 sequences; 25% were seen once. The source material was PBMCs, sampled before TCRalphabeta/CD19-depleted stem cell transplant. The source is a girl under 10 years old with Fanconi anemia, due to receive a stem cell transplant.

This clonotype was seen only a few times. This chain links TRBV27 with TRBJ2-1; D possibly uses TRBD1 or TRBD2 (5 bases each). CDR1 and CDR2 (germline): MNHEY, SMNVEV (reference sequence). With 6 bases removed from V and 9 bases from J, the gap between germline ends came to 12 bases. The CDR3 is 12 residues long. The CDR3 loop reads CASSSGRGEQFF. The DNA for the CDR3 is TGTGCCAGCAGCTCGGGACGAGGTGAGCAGTTCTTC.

This clonotype was seen a handful of times. The V call is TRBV6-2 or TRBV6-3, the J call TRBJ2-1, with TRBD2 as a possible D gene (6 bases). The germline V and J ends were trimmed by 0 bases and 9 bases, with 33 bases remaining between them. Germline V gene lookup returns CDR1 MNHEY and CDR2 SVGEGT. This CDR3 spans 21 amino acids. CDR3: CASSYSTPSLARAAGFSEQFF. The CDR3 DNA sequence: TGTGCCAGCAGTTACTCGACCCCGTCCCTTGCTCGAGCGGCGGGATTCAGTGAGCAGTTCTTC.

This rearrangement joins TRBV25-1 to TRBJ2-2, with 7 bases matching TRBD2. The germline CDR1 and CDR2 sequences are MGHDK and SYGVNS. The length of the CDR3 is 18 residues. V lost 4 bases, J lost 3 bases, and 14 bases stayed unmatched. DNA for the CDR3: TGTGCCAGCAGTGGGACGAGCTCGGCGGGGAGGGACACCGGGGAGCTGTTTTTT. Protein sequence: CASSGTSSAGRDTGELFF.

V and J are TRBV7-6 and TRBJ2-7; 8 bases agree with TRBD2. The CDR3 consists of 15 residues. V lost 3 bases and J lost 8; bases outside the gene matches: 12. The germline gives CDR1 SGHVS, CDR2 FNYEAQ. The CDR3 is CASSLADGTSAQQYF. CDR3 nucleotides: TGTGCCAGCAGCTTGGCCGACGGGACTAGTGCACAGCAGTACTTC.

This clonotype was found a few times. The genes are TRBV29-1 and TRBJ2-1; D may match TRBD1 or TRBD2 (5 bases each). Germline CDR1 reads SQVTM; CDR2 reads ANQGSEA. CDR3 size: 15 residues. The ends were cut back, 6 bases at V and 3 bases at J, with 18 bases in the middle. This CDR3 reads CSVVPGPLNYNEQFF. CDR3 DNA sequence: TGCAGCGTGGTTCCGGGACCGCTGAACTACAATGAGCAGTTCTTC.

The table lists this clonotype with many counts. The chain uses TRBV4-1 and TRBJ2-7; 7 nucleotides agree with TRBD1. Germline V gives CDR1 MGHRA, CDR2 YSYEKL. The V and J ends lost 0 bases and 0 bases, in that order; junction bases with no gene match: 5. The CDR3 totals 16 residues. DNA of the CDR3: TGCGCCAGCAGCCAAGATCTGAGACAGGGCTCCTACGAGCAGTACTTC. Residues: CASSQDLRQGSYEQYF.

This clonotype was seen a few times. The chain employs TRBV5-5 and TRBJ2-1, with TRBD2 identical over 8 bases. J lost 10 bases, V lost 0 bases, and 0 bases had no gene match. Germline V lookup: CDR1 SGHKS, CDR2 YYEKEE (reference sequence). The length of the CDR3 is 12 residues. The chain's CDR3 is CASSLASGEQFF. In DNA, the CDR3 is TGTGCCAGCAGCTTGGCTAGCGGGGAGCAGTTCTTC. The full variable domain, rest sourced from reference TRBV5-5 and TRBJ2-1, is DAGVTQSPTHLIKTRGQQVTLRCSPISGHKSVSWYQQVLGQGPQFIFQYYEKEERGRGNFPDRFSARQFPNYSSELNVNALLLGDSALYLCASSLASGEQFFGPGTRLTVL.

V gene TRBV20-1 combines with J gene TRBJ1-2; weak D call: TRBD1 (5 bases). The germline CDR1 and CDR2 sequences are DFQATT and SNEGSKA (reference sequence). The CDR3 sequence is 13 residues long. Between the trimmed V and J ends, which lost 3 bases and 2 bases, there was a span of 10 bases. The CDR3 sequence: CSASGGKNYGYTF. Here the CDR3 DNA reads TGCAGTGCTAGTGGGGGAAAGAACTATGGCTACACCTTC.

This clonotype was picked up a small number of times. This rearrangement joins TRBV5-1 to TRBJ2-2; no clear D gene. This CDR3 spans 12 amino acids. Germline CDR1 and CDR2: SGHRS and YFSETQ. Trimming stripped 7 bases from V and 1 base from J, with 5 bases between. The CDR3 sequence: CASEVNTGELFF. The CDR3 DNA reads TGCGCCAGCGAGGTGAACACCGGGGAGCTGTTTTTT.

This clonotype appeared a few times. The chain links TRBV20-1 to TRBJ2-6; no firm D call. Trimming took 5 bases from V and 1 from J, leaving 3 bases between them. CDR1 is DFQATT and CDR2 is SNEGSKA in the germline V gene (reference sequence). The CDR3 runs 12 residues. The CDR3 DNA reads TGCAGTGCTGCGTCTGGGGCCAACGTCCTGACTTTC. Amino acid sequence: CSAASGANVLTF.

Many counts were recorded for this clonotype. The chain links TRBV20-1 to TRBJ1-1; D might be TRBD1 (5 bases). V was shortened by 1 base and J by 4 bases, with 16 bases between the two germline ends. The CDR3 contains 15 residues. The V gene's germline CDR1 is DFQATT and CDR2 SNEGSKA (reference sequence). This chain's CDR3 is CSARASGRGTTEAFF. The CDR3 bases are TGCAGTGCTAGAGCCTCGGGGCGGGGGACCACTGAAGCTTTCTTT.

The chain is built from TRBV12-3 or TRBV12-4 and TRBJ1-2, with D perhaps matching TRBD1 (5 bases). The CDR3 extends over 14 amino acids. CDR3 residues: CVILRDGLNYGYTF. CDR3 nucleotides: TGTGTCATTCTCCGGGACGGCCTTAACTATGGCTACACCTTC.

DNA of the CDR3: TGTGCCAGCAGCGCTGGGACAGGGGGCTTTGCGGGACATACCGGGGAGCTGTTTTTT. Its protein is CASSAGTGGFAGHTGELFF. V is TRBV9 and J is TRBJ2-2, with 12 nucleotides matching TRBD1. Germline V gene lookup returns CDR1 SGDLS and CDR2 YYNGEE. Losses at the gene ends were 3 bases for V and 5 bases for J; bases not matched to a gene: 14. The CDR3 has 19 residues.

This clonotype was counted ten times or more. V is TRBV7-2 and J is TRBJ2-3; tentatively, D is TRBD1 or TRBD2 (6 bases each). The CDR3 loop spans 14 amino acids. V was cut by 7 bases and J by 5 bases, with 16 bases left in between. The V gene's germline CDR1 is SGHTA and CDR2 FQGNSA. This chain's CDR3 is CASTELGGGDTQYF. CDR3 DNA sequence: TGTGCCAGCACCGAACTAGGGGGAGGAGATACGCAGTATTTT. The full variable domain, completed using reference TRBV7-2 and TRBJ2-3, is GAGVSQSPSNKVTEKGKDVELRCDPISGHTALYWYRQSLGQGLEFLIYFQGNSAPDKSGLPSDRFSAERTGGSVSTLTIQRTQQEDSAVYLCASTELGGGDTQYFGPGTRLTVL.

The table lists this clonotype with many counts. V gene TRBV20-1 combines with J gene TRBJ2-1; D possibly corresponds to TRBD1 (5 bases). Germline lookup yields CDR1 DFQATT and CDR2 SNEGSKA (reference sequence). Trimming cost V 1 base and J 5 bases, with 9 bases left between them. This CDR3 has 13 amino acids. The DNA for the CDR3 is TGCAGTGCTAGAGGTGGACAAGACAATGAGCAGTTCTTC. Its translation: CSARGGQDNEQFF.

This clonotype was counted many times. The V and J genes are TRBV5-5 and TRBJ2-5, with no clear D. The V end was cut by 1 base, the J end by 5 bases, with 9 bases between. CDR1 is SGHKS, CDR2 YYEKEE, per germline (reference sequence). The CDR3 covers 13 residues. The CDR3 loop reads CASSLSLGETQYF. The DNA for the CDR3 is TGTGCCAGCAGCTTGTCCCTGGGGGAGACCCAGTACTTC. Together with reference TRBV5-5 and TRBJ2-5, the CDR3 gives the full variable domain: DAGVTQSPTHLIKTRGQQVTLRCSPISGHKSVSWYQQVLGQGPQFIFQYYEKEERGRGNFPDRFSARQFPNYSSELNVNALLLGDSALYLCASSLSLGETQYFGPGTRLLVL.

This rearrangement joins TRBV10-3 to TRBJ2-7; TRBD1 matches 8 bases. CDR1 and CDR2 from the germline V gene are ENHRY and SYGVKD. The V segment lost 0 bases and the J segment 2 bases; nucleotides outside the gene matches: 3. CDR3 length: 15 amino acids. Here the CDR3 DNA reads TGTGCCATCAGTGAGTCAGAACAGGGGGCCTACGAGCAGTACTTC. Encoded protein: CAISESEQGAYEQYF.

There are many counts of this clonotype. The gene calls are TRBV12-3 or TRBV12-4 and TRBJ2-5; TRBD1 aligns across 7 bases. The CDR3 consists of 15 residues. V lost 4 bases and J lost 1; bases outside the gene matches: 6. CDR3 DNA sequence: TGTGCCAGCAGTTCTGCCGGACAGGTCCAAGAGACCCAGTACTTC. Residues: CASSSAGQVQETQYF.

The CDR3 coding sequence is TGTGCCAGCAGTAAACTATGGTCGGGAGTGGAGCAGTACTTC. Translated: CASSKLWSGVEQYF. The chain uses TRBV27 and TRBJ2-7, with a weak D call TRBD2 (6 bases). Trimming removed 5 bases at V and 7 bases at J, with 18 bases between. The CDR3 runs 14 residues. From germline, CDR1 is MNHEY and CDR2 SMNVEV (reference sequence).

This clonotype was detected ten times or more. This chain uses TRBV19 with TRBJ2-2; 9 bases fit TRBD2. V was pared by 5 bases and J by 1 base, with 5 bases of the junction left unmatched. The CDR3 is 16 residues long. Germline values: CDR1 LNHDA, CDR2 SQIVND (reference sequence). DNA of the CDR3: TGTGCCAGTAGTTTCCCGACTAGCGGGAACACCGGGGAGCTGTTTTTT. Translation gives CASSFPTSGNTGELFF.

This clonotype was seen at least ten times. This chain uses TRBV20-1 with TRBJ1-5, with TRBD1 identical over 7 bases. J lost 3 bases, V lost 6 bases, and 2 bases had no gene match. In germline, CDR1 is DFQATT, CDR2 SNEGSKA (reference sequence). CDR3 length equals 12 residues. This chain's CDR3 is CSAGQSNQPQHF. In nucleotides, the CDR3 is TGCAGTGCGGGACAGTCCAATCAGCCCCAGCATTTT.

The chain recombines TRBV20-1 with TRBJ2-1; TRBD2 matches at 7 bases. J was trimmed by 3 bases and V by 0 bases; bases with no gene match: 8. Germline-derived CDR1 and CDR2 are DFQATT and SNEGSKA (reference sequence). The CDR3 runs 16 residues. CDR3 in DNA: TGCAGTGCTAGAGATTTCGGACTAGGGGTCTACAATGAGCAGTTCTTC. This codes for CSARDFGLGVYNEQFF.

This clonotype was recorded at least ten times. V is TRBV20-1 and J is TRBJ2-5; D remains ambiguous. The V end was cut by 6 bases, the J end by 4 bases, with 9 bases between. The V gene's germline CDR1 is DFQATT and CDR2 SNEGSKA (reference sequence). CDR3 length: 11 amino acids. The CDR3: CSARTSETQYF. The CDR3 DNA reads TGCAGTGCCAGGACCTCAGAGACCCAGTACTTC.

This chain joins TRBV29-1 and TRBJ1-2; TRBD1 matches 8 bases. Looked up from germline, CDR1 is SQVTM and CDR2 is ANQGSEA. CDR3 length equals 12 residues. Losses at the gene ends were 7 bases for V and 8 bases for J; bases not matched to a gene: 9. The CDR3 DNA is TGCAGCGGGCGTCAGGGGGCTAGGGGCTACACCTTC. It is translated as CSGRQGARGYTF.

CDR3 sequence: CSVDYGIDTQYF. The CDR3 nucleotides read TGCAGCGTTGATTACGGGATAGATACGCAGTATTTT. This chain connects TRBV29-1 to TRBJ2-3, with D perhaps TRBD2 (5 bases). Per the germline V gene, CDR1 is SQVTM and CDR2 is ANQGSEA. The CDR3 loop spans 12 amino acids. Deletions cut 3 bases from V and 5 bases from J, with 9 bases between.

V gene TRBV15 combines with J gene TRBJ2-1; D is undetermined. Trimming cost V 9 bases and J 5 bases, with 11 bases left between them. The CDR3 spans 12 residues. Germline CDR1 and CDR2: LNHNV and YYDKDF (reference sequence). The DNA for the CDR3 is TGTGCCACTAGACACGGCCACAATGAGCAGTTCTTC. It yields the protein CATRHGHNEQFF.

The J gene is TRBJ2-7, the V gene TRBV25-1; either TRBD1 or TRBD2 may supply D (5 bases each). Germline values: CDR1 MGHDK, CDR2 SYGVNS. The CDR3 length is 11 residues. V gave up 3 bases and J gave up 7 bases, with 7 bases separating them. The CDR3 is CASSDGGEQYF. The CDR3 coding sequence is TGTGCCAGCAGTGATGGGGGAGAGCAGTACTTC.

This clonotype occurred a few times. The genes are TRBV20-1 and TRBJ2-1; D remains unclear. Trimming left V 6 bases short and J 6 bases short, with 12 bases between. From germline, CDR1 is DFQATT and CDR2 SNEGSKA (reference sequence). This CDR3 region has 12 residues. The CDR3 nucleotides are TGCAGTGCGAGGAAAAGGTTCAATGAGCAGTTCTTC. This codes for CSARKRFNEQFF.

This clonotype has at least ten counts. This chain connects TRBV11-2 to TRBJ2-7; 9 bases line up with TRBD1. V shed 1 base and J 10 bases; nucleotides not matched to a gene: 8. Germline V gene lookup returns CDR1 SGHAT and CDR2 FQNNGV. The CDR3 extends over 14 amino acids. The CDR3 here is CASSLGIVDRGQYF. The CDR3 bases are TGTGCCAGCAGCTTAGGTATCGTGGACAGGGGTCAGTACTTC.

This clonotype was observed at least ten times. This chain connects TRBV13 to TRBJ2-7; D is unclear. This CDR3 spans 13 amino acids. V was clipped by 1 base and J by 3 bases, with 7 bases between them. Germline CDR1 PRHDT, CDR2 FYEKMQ (reference sequence). The CDR3 reads CASSLEASYEQYF. The CDR3 nucleotides are TGTGCCAGCAGCTTAGAAGCTAGCTACGAGCAGTACTTC.

This clonotype was observed at least ten times. This chain's CDR3 is CASSLKHEQFF. CDR3 coding DNA: TGCGCCAGCAGCTTGAAACATGAGCAGTTCTTC. The V and J genes are TRBV5-1 and TRBJ2-1; D remains unclear. The CDR3 runs to 11 residues. V was pared by 1 base and J by 8 bases, with 4 bases between. The germline V gene encodes CDR1 SGHRS and CDR2 YFSETQ.